A selection of T cell receptor beta chains follows, all from one sample in a study of vaccination effects on CD4 cells after COVID-19. The antigens of these receptors remain unknown. Sequenced by immunoSEQ multiplex PCR; TCRdb stores in-frame clones only, minus some. The data show around 20,000 clones, approximately 76% seen once. The source material was CD4+ T cells from PBMCs cultured with HCoV-229E spike peptides, sampled after COVID-19 vaccination. The receptors stem from a human donor who received a COVID-19 vaccine. CDR3s leave out the opening cysteine and the closing phenylalanine or tryptophan. A D gene is named only where the DNA matches it firmly.

D gene,J gene,V gene,CDR3 protein
.,TRBJ1-2,TRBV5-4,ASSLAGSNYGYT
.,TRBJ2-1,TRBV3-1/TRBV3-2,ASSRSVNNEQF
TRBD2,TRBJ2-4,TRBV20-1,SASGLAGGAKNIQY
TRBD1,TRBJ2-1,TRBV11-2,ASSLVRGTGSSYNEQF
.,TRBJ2-5,TRBV19,ASSISLKETQY
.,TRBJ1-3,TRBV4-1,ASSQDATGGLSGNTIY
.,TRBJ1-2,TRBV4-1,ASAQAGDYGYT
.,TRBJ2-1,TRBV29-1,SVAPAGGLRFRSSYNEQF
TRBD2,TRBJ2-1,TRBV5-1,ASSLAAGTSPYNEQF
.,TRBJ1-5,TRBV27,ASSLSGGRGDQPQH
TRBD2,TRBJ2-3,TRBV18,ASSAATSAIKADTQY
.,TRBJ2-2,TRBV19,ASSMTHVTGELF
.,TRBJ2-7,TRBV7-6,ASSLAADSHYEQY
.,TRBJ1-1,TRBV15,ATSWDTNTEAF
.,TRBJ1-2,TRBV29-1,SVEVVRGAGYGYT
.,TRBJ2-2,TRBV18,ASSPPWAGGTGELF
.,TRBJ1-6,TRBV3-1/TRBV3-2,ASSQGIGSPLH
TRBD2,TRBJ2-1,TRBV24-1,ATSLGGASNGEQF
TRBD1,TRBJ2-1,TRBV14,ASSQDPTGNGYNEQF
TRBD1,TRBJ2-5,TRBV12-3/TRBV12-4,ASRATGGKTQY